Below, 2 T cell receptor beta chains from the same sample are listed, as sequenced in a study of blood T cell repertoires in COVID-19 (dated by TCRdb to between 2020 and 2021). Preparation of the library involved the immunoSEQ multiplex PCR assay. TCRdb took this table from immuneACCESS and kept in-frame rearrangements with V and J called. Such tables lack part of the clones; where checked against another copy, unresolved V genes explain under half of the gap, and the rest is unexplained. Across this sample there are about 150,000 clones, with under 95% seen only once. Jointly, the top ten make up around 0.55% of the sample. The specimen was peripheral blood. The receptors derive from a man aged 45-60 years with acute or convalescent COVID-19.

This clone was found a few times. CDR3 sequence reads: CASSRGQTNTEAFF. The CDR3 region has the DNA TGTGCCAGCAGCCGGGGACAGACGAACACTGAAGCTTTCTTT. The J gene is TRBJ1-1, the V gene TRBV3-1 (or the pseudogene TRBV3-2), with TRBD1 matching over 7 bases. The CDR3 totals 14 residues. The germline V gene encodes CDR1 LGHDT and CDR2 YNNKEL (reference sequence). V shed 4 bases, J shed 1 base, and the junction held 3 bases outside the gene matches.

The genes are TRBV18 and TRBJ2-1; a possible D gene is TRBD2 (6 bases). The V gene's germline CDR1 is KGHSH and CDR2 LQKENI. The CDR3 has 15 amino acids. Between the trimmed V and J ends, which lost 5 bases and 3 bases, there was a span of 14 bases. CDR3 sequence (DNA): TGTGCCAGCTCAGTCGGGGCGGGGTACTACAATGAGCAGTTCTTC. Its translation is CASSVGAGYYNEQFF.